These T cell receptor beta chains were read from a single sample in a study of CD8+CD57+ T cells in acquired aplastic anemia. TCRdb re-called the reads through MiXCR, storing one row per CDR3 protein. Found here are 200,000 to 250,000 distinct CDR3 sequences, approximately 60% of them singletons; the top ten hold approximately 30%. Specimen: sorted CD4+, CD8+, or CD8+CD57+ T cells (not recorded which) from PBMCs. The receptors here all came from a human donor in good health. Each CDR3 is given with its conserved first and last residue. Fields, in order: V gene, CDR3 protein.

v_gene: TRBV5-1; CDR3aa: CASSFVAVSRASEQYF
v_gene: TRBV24-1; CDR3aa: CATSDLGVYDTQYF
v_gene: TRBV7-2; CDR3aa: CASSYGGAGANVLTF
v_gene: TRBV19; CDR3aa: CASSITQDSYEQYF
v_gene: TRBV6-1; CDR3aa: CASSEGQGMNTEAFF
v_gene: TRBV20-1; CDR3aa: CSAFYDGYTF
v_gene: TRBV20-1; CDR3aa: CSASRTGLTTDTQYF
v_gene: TRBV7-2; CDR3aa: CASSYGQGMETQYF
v_gene: TRBV7-8; CDR3aa: CASSYSEGSYAETQYF
v_gene: TRBV12-5; CDR3aa: CASGLGGVGQYF
v_gene: TRBV12-3/TRBV12-4; CDR3aa: CASSSGSSSQNEQFF
v_gene: TRBV10-2; CDR3aa: CASSESTGWEQYF
v_gene: TRBV10-1; CDR3aa: CASSVWDRAPNQPQHF
v_gene: TRBV6-5; CDR3aa: CASSYGDYEQFF
v_gene: TRBV27; CDR3aa: CASSPLGLGQPQHF